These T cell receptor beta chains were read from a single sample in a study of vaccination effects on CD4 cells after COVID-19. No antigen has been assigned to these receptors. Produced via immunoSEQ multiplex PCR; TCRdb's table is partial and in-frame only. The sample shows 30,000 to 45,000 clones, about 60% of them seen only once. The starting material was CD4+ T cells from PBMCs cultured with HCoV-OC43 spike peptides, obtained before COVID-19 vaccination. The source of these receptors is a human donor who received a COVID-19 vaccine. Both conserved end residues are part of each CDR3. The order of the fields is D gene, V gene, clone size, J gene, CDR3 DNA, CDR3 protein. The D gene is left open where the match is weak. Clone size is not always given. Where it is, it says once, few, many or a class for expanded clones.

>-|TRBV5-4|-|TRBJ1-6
TGTGCCAGCAGCTTGGAGGCAGGGTATAATTCACCCCTCCACTTT
CASSLEAGYNSPLHF
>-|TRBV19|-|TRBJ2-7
TGTGCCAGTAGTATTGGGACGGGCGAGCAGTACTTC
CASSIGTGEQYF
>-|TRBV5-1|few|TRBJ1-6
TGCGCCAGCAGCTTCCAGAATTCACCCCTCCACTTT
CASSFQNSPLHF
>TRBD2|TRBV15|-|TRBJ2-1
TGTGCCACCAGCAGAGAGGTAGCGGGAGAGGGGCAGTTCTTC
CATSREVAGEGQFF
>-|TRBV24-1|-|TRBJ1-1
TGTGCCACCAGTAAGGGGGGGGCTGAAGCTTTCTTT
CATSKGGAEAFF
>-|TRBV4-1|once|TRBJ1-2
TGCGCCAGCAGCCAAGGTAACAGGGCAAATGGCTACACCTTC
CASSQGNRANGYTF
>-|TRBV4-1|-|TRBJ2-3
TGCGCCAGCAGCCAAGATGATGGTTGGGACCCGCGACGTGCGCAGTATTTT
CASSQDDGWDPRRAQYF
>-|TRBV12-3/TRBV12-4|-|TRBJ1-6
TGTGCCAGCAGTTTTTTTAGATCACCCCTCCACTTT
CASSFFRSPLHF
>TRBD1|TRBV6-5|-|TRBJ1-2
TGTGCCAGCAGTTACCGGACAGGAAACTATGGCTACACCTTC
CASSYRTGNYGYTF
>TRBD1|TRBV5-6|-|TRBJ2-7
TGTGCCAGCAGCCCCCCGACAGGGAGCTCCTACGAGCAGTACTTC
CASSPPTGSSYEQYF
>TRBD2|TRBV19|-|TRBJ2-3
TGTGCCAGTAGTCTCCCGACTAGCGGGGTTAGAGATACGCAGTATTTT
CASSLPTSGVRDTQYF
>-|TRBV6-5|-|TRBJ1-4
TGTGCCAGCAGGGTTAATGATTTAGAAAAACTGTTTTTT
CASRVNDLEKLFF
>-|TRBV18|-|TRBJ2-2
TGTGCCAGCTCACCACCCGGGACCACGAACACCGGGGAGCTGTTTTTT
CASSPPGTTNTGELFF
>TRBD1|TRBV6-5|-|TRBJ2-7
TGTGCCAGCAGAACCGGGACAGGGTCCTACGAGCAGTACTTC
CASRTGTGSYEQYF
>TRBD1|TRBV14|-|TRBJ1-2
TGTGCCAGCAGCCACCGCTCGGACAGGGAATTCCGAGATAACTATGGCTACACCTTC
CASSHRSDREFRDNYGYTF
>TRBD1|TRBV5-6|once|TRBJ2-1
TGTGCCAGCAGCTTTACGGGACAGTCCTCCTACAATGAGCAGTTCTTC
CASSFTGQSSYNEQFF
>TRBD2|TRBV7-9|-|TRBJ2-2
TGTGCCAGCAGCTCGTCTAGCGGGAGGGCCGGGGAGCTGTTTTTT
CASSSSSGRAGELFF
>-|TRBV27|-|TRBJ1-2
TGTGCCAGCAGTTTAATCGCCGGGGGATACTATGGCTACACCTTC
CASSLIAGGYYGYTF
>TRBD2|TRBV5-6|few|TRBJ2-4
TGTGCCAGCAGCGCCGGGGGGTTTAGCAAAAACATTCAGTACTTC
CASSAGGFSKNIQYF
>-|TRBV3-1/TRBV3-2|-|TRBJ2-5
TGTGCCAGCAGCCGGAGGGAAGAGACCCAGTACTTC
CASSRREETQYF
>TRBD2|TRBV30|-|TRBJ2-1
TGTGCCTGGAGGGGTAGCGGGGGGGGGAATGAGCAGTTCTTC
CAWRGSGGGNEQFF
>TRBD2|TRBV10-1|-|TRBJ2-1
TGCGCCAGCAGTCGAGCGGGGGGGCACAATGAGCAGTTCTTC
CASSRAGGHNEQFF
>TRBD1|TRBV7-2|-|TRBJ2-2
TGTGCCAGCAGCTCGACAGGGATACACACCGGGGAGCTGTTTTTT
CASSSTGIHTGELFF
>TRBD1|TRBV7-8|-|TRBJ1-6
TGTGCCAGCAGCCCCACAGGGGATAGTTCACCCCTCCACTTT
CASSPTGDSSPLHF
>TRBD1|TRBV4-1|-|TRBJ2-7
TGCGCCAGCAGCCAAGTTGAAAGGACAGGTTCTTACGAGCAGTACTTC
CASSQVERTGSYEQYF
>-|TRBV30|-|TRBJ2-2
TGTGCCTGGAATGCGGGGACTGTTTACACCGGGGAGCTGTTTTTT
CAWNAGTVYTGELFF
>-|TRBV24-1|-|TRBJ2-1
-
CATSDSSGRGEEQFF
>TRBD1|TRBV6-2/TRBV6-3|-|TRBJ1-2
TGTGCCAGCAGTTACCCCGGGACAGGGGACTATGGCTACACCTTC
CASSYPGTGDYGYTF
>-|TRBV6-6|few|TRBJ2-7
TGTGCCAGCAGTCCGGCCCCGCTCACCTACGAGCAGTACTTC
CASSPAPLTYEQYF
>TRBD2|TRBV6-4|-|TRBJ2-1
TGTGCCAGCAGTGACTCGATCCAGCGGGGGCTCTCGGGTGACAATGAGCAGTTCTTC
CASSDSIQRGLSGDNEQFF
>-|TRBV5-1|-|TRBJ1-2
TGCGCCAGCAGCTTGGCCCCGGGGGCGTTAGGAGGCTACACCTTC
CASSLAPGALGGYTF
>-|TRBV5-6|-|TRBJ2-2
TGTGCCAGCAGCCCCATGGCCGGGGAGCTGTTTTTT
CASSPMAGELFF
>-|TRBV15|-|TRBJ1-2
TGTGCCACCAGCAGAGATGGTATGGTGGGCTATGGCTACACCTTC
CATSRDGMVGYGYTF
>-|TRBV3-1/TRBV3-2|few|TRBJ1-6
TGTGCCAGCAGCCCGGTGGGGGCACTCAATTCACCCCTCCACTTT
CASSPVGALNSPLHF
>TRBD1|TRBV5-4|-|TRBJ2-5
TGTGCCAGCAGCCAGGACAGGGACGCGACCCAGTACTTC
CASSQDRDATQYF
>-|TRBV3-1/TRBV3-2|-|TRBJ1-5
TGTGCCAGCAGCCAAGAAGGAGGCCGGGGGCTGAATCAGCCCCAGCATTTT
CASSQEGGRGLNQPQHF
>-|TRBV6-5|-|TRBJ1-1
TGTGCCAGCTCGAATTATGCGGGGGGAGGATCTGAAGCTTTCTTT
CASSNYAGGGSEAFF
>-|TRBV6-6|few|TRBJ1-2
TGTGCCAGCACCTTACCGGGACGACATGGCTACACCTTC
CASTLPGRHGYTF
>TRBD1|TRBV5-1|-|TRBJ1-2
TGCGCCAGCACCGACTGGGCCATACAGGGGAGCTATGGCTACACCTTC
CASTDWAIQGSYGYTF
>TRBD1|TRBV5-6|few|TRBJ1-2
TGTGCCAGCAGCTTACTCACCGGGACAGGGGAGGGCTACACCTTC
CASSLLTGTGEGYTF
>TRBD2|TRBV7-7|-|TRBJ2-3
TGTGCCAGCAGCTTAGGGTCTAGCGGTAGCACAGATACGCAGTATTTT
CASSLGSSGSTDTQYF
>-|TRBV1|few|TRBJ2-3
TGCACCAGCAGCCCACGGACTAGCGCCAAGGAGAATACGCAGTATTTT
CTSSPRTSAKENTQYF
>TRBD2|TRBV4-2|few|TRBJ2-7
TGTGCCAGCAGAAACGGACTAGCGGATTACGAGCAGTACTTC
CASRNGLADYEQYF
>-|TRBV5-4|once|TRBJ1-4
TGTGCCAGCAGCTTGTGGATCGCAGGGGAAGAAAAACTGTTTTTT
CASSLWIAGEEKLFF
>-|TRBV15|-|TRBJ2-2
TGTGCCACCTCACTGGACACTACGAACACCGGGGAGCTGTTTTTT
CATSLDTTNTGELFF
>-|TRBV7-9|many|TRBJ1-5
TGTGCCAGCAGCTTAAGAGGGGCCAATCAGCCCCAGCATTTT
CASSLRGANQPQHF
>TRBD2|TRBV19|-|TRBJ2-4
TGTGCCAGTAGGCAGCCCCGGAGGAGAACCGGGGGGGGGACAATAGCCAAAAACATTCAGTACTTC
CASRQPRRRTGGGTIAKNIQYF
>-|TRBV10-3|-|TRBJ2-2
TGTGCCATCAGTGCAGATAACACCGGGGAGCTGTTTTTT
CAISADNTGELFF